A single sample is the source of the 21 T cell receptor beta chains below, sequenced in a study of tumor and adjacent non-tumor tissue in lung cancer. A modified ARM-PCR protocol with three rounds of nested PCR amplified TCRbeta. TCRdb re-analysed the multiplex PCR reads in MiXCR, keeping a single row per CDR3 protein. The table has almost 75,000 distinct CDR3 sequences, nearly 70% seen once; the top ten hold around a quarter. The template was RNA from unsorted bulk tissue. The normal lung tissue was taken more than 3 cm from the tumor edge. The sample was distant non-tumor lung tissue. The receptors derive from a woman in her forties or fifties with non-small cell lung cancer.

Note on this clonotype: A read error is possible here, since a much larger clone lies one base away. CDR3 nucleotide sequence: TGCAGTGCTAGAGACGCCTTGGCCCCGAGAGATACGCAGTATTTT. Translating gives CSARDALAPRDTQYF. V is TRBV20-1 and J is TRBJ2-3; no definite D call. Germline CDR1 and CDR2: DFQATT and SNEGSKA (reference sequence). The CDR3 loop spans 15 amino acids. The V and J ends lost 0 bases and 5 bases respectively, with 15 bases between them.

For this clonotype: A read error is likely, as this CDR3 ends without the conserved phenylalanine or tryptophan. The V call is TRBV28, the J call TRBJ2-2; either TRBD1 or TRBD2 may fit D (5 bases each). The germline V and J ends were trimmed by 6 bases and 11 bases, with 13 bases remaining between them. The V gene's germline CDR1 is MDHEN and CDR2 SYDVKM. This CDR3 has 12 residues. The CDR3 loop is CASREGTCELFL. The CDR3 coding sequence is TGTGCCAGCAGGGAAGGGACCTGTGAGCTGTTTTTG.

Remarks on this clonotype: A much bigger clone sits one base away, suggesting this may be a read error. This rearrangement joins TRBV5-6 to TRBJ2-7; maybe TRBD1 (5 bases). The germline V and J ends were trimmed by 6 bases and 4 bases, with 14 bases remaining between them. CDR1 SGHDT and CDR2 YYEEEE come from the germline V gene. The CDR3 extends over 13 amino acids. In DNA, the CDR3 is TGTGCCAGCAACATAAGACAGAGTTACGAGCAGTACTTC. The encoded protein is CASNIRQSYEQYF.

The V gene is TRBV7-2, the J gene TRBJ1-2; maybe TRBD1 (5 bases). Germline V lookup: CDR1 SGHTA, CDR2 FQGNSA. Deletions cut 4 bases from V and 4 bases from J, with 16 bases between. The CDR3 is 15 residues long. The CDR3 loop is CASSSGGLRVYGYTF. The CDR3 DNA reads as TGTGCCAGCAGCTCGGGCGGACTCAGGGTCTATGGCTACACCTTC. Combining the CDR3 with reference TRBV7-2 and TRBJ1-2 gives the whole variable domain GAGVSQSPSNKVTEKGKDVELRCDPISGHTALYWYRQSLGQGLEFLIYFQGNSAPDKSGLPSDRFSAERTGGSVSTLTIQRTQQEDSAVYLCASSSGGLRVYGYTFGSGTRLTVV.

Details on this clonotype: A read error may account for a junction end that differs from germline. The CDR3 protein is CASRAGEITGELFF. The CDR3 DNA sequence: TGTGCCAGCAGAGCGGGGGAGATAACCGGGGAGTTGTTTTTT. V is TRBV28 and J is TRBJ2-2; TRBD2 matches 8 bases. Germline V gene data show CDR1 as MDHEN and CDR2 as SYDVKM. The CDR3 consists of 14 residues.

There are many counts of this clonotype. The rearrangement uses TRBV5-1 and TRBJ2-3; no clear D. From germline, CDR1 is SGHRS and CDR2 YFSETQ. Deletions cut 0 bases from V and 2 bases from J, with 10 bases between. This CDR3 comprises 15 residues. CDR3 nucleotide sequence: TGCGCCAGCAGCTTGGAGACTGGAGACACAGATACGCAGTATTTT. Protein: CASSLETGDTDTQYF. The entire variable domain, with the rest obtained from reference TRBV5-1 and TRBJ2-3, is as follows: KAGVTQTPRYLIKTRGQQVTLSCSPISGHRSVSWYQQTPGQGLQFLFEYFSETQRNKGNFPGRFSGRQFSNSRSEMNVSTLELGDSALYLCASSLETGDTDTQYFGPGTRLTVL.

A few counts support this clonotype. Just one base apart from a much larger clone, this may be a read error. This chain uses TRBV20-1 with TRBJ2-5, with 13 bases that match TRBD2. The CDR3 runs 15 residues. The V gene's germline CDR1 is DFQATT and CDR2 SNEGSKA (reference sequence). V shed 5 bases, J shed 2 bases, and the junction held 5 bases outside the gene matches. The CDR3: CSAPRLAGGQETQYF. The CDR3 DNA sequence: TGCAGTGCTCCGAGACTAGCGGGAGGACAAGAGACCCAGTACTTC.

A note on this clonotype: A read error is likely, as this CDR3 ends without the conserved phenylalanine or tryptophan. This chain connects TRBV11-2 to TRBJ2-5, with D unresolved. Germline V gene data show CDR1 as SGHAT and CDR2 as FQNNGV. The CDR3 extends over 13 amino acids. CDR3 sequence reads: CVSSLKHWETQYL. The CDR3 DNA reads as TGTGTCAGCAGCTTAAAGCACTGGGAGACCCAGTACTTA.

Remarks on this clonotype: Being one base from a much bigger clone, this may be a read error. This chain joins TRBV20-1 and TRBJ2-3, with 10 nucleotides matching TRBD1. Germline loops: CDR1 DFQATT, CDR2 SNEGSKA (reference sequence). The CDR3 runs to 14 residues. The CDR3 loop reads CSARATGGTNTQYF. The CDR3 DNA reads as TGCAGTGCTAGGGCGACAGGGGGCACAAATACGCAGTATTTT.

Notes on this clonotype: A much larger clonotype is one base distant, so this may be a read error. The J gene is TRBJ1-3, the V gene TRBV29-1; D not certain. The germline gives CDR1 SQVTM, CDR2 ANQGSEA. This CDR3 has 14 amino acids. The CDR3 spells CSVEPGGSGNTVYF. CDR3 DNA: TGCAGCGTTGAACCCGGCGGGTCCGGAAACACCGTATATTTT.

On this clonotype: One end of the junction varies from germline; a read error may be responsible. The chain joins TRBV6-5 to TRBJ2-7; 12 positions agree with TRBD2. This CDR3 contains 15 residues. Germline CDR1 reads MNHEY; CDR2 reads SVGAGI. CDR3 sequence (DNA): TGTGCCAGCAGGCAGACTAGCGGGAGCCCCTACGATCAGTACTTC. It is translated as CASRQTSGSPYDQYF.

Details on this clonotype: Given a much more abundant clone one base away, this may be a read error. CDR3 nucleotides: TGTGCCATCAGTGTCATTGGCAATGAGCAGTCCTTC. Residues: CAISVIGNEQSF. The V call is TRBV10-3, the J call TRBJ2-1, with unresolved D. In germline, CDR1 is ENHRY, CDR2 SYGVKD. The CDR3 runs 12 residues.

This clonotype was seen a few times. A read error may explain this, as a much larger clone is one base away. The chain recombines TRBV29-1 with TRBJ2-7; D call uncertain. Germline V gene data show CDR1 as SQVTM and CDR2 as ANQGSEA. Trimming took 6 bases from V and 3 from J, leaving 9 bases between them. This CDR3 has 11 residues. The CDR3 region has the DNA TGCAGCGTGGTGGTCCACTACGAGCAGTACTTC. Its protein is CSVVVHYEQYF.

A note on this clonotype: Sequence at one end of the junction differs from germline and may be a read error. V is TRBV12-3 or TRBV12-4 and J is TRBJ2-1, with D possibly being TRBD2 (6 bases). CDR3 length: 13 residues. CDR3 in DNA: TGTGTCAGCAGGGTGGCGGGGTATAATGAGCAGTTCTTC. Amino acids: CVSRVAGYNEQFF.

In regard to this clonotype: It may be a read error: a sequence one base away is much more abundant. The chain carries TRBV20-1 and TRBJ2-1, with TRBD1 as a possible D gene (6 bases). Between the trimmed V and J ends, which lost 3 bases and 5 bases, there was a span of 17 bases. Germline CDR1 and CDR2: DFQATT and SNEGSKA (reference sequence). The CDR3 extends over 15 amino acids. This CDR3 is CSARPWDTAHNEQFF. The CDR3 DNA reads as TGCAGTGCTAGGCCCTGGGACACGGCACACAATGAGCAGTTCTTC.

The chain recombines TRBV11-2 with TRBJ2-1; a possible D gene is TRBD2 (5 bases). The CDR3 extends over 16 amino acids. Trimming removed 9 bases from V and 2 bases from J, with 20 bases in between. Germline values: CDR1 SGHAT, CDR2 FQNNGV. CDR3 residues: CASSVIANPPYNEQFF. In DNA form, the CDR3 reads TGTGCCAGTAGTGTAATAGCGAACCCCCCCTACAATGAGCAGTTCTTC.

In regard to this clonotype: This may be a read error, as it is one base from a much larger clone. The chain carries TRBV5-1 and TRBJ1-4, with D perhaps matching TRBD1 (6 bases). The CDR3 sequence is 15 residues long. The germline gives CDR1 SGHRS, CDR2 YFSETQ. With 5 bases removed from V and 0 bases from J, the gap between germline ends came to 11 bases. DNA for the CDR3: TGCGCCAGCAGAAGGACAGTTGCAACTAATGAAAAACTGTTTTTT. It translates to CASRRTVATNEKLFF.

This clonotype has only one observation. A junction boundary mismatches the germline segment, possibly from a read error. The chain uses TRBV6-1 and TRBJ2-1; 8 positions agree with TRBD1. The germline CDR1 and CDR2 sequences are MNHNS and SASEGT. This CDR3 is 14 amino acids long. In DNA form, the CDR3 reads TGTACCAGCAGTGTACAGGGGGAAAAAGATGAACAGCTCTTC. Amino acids: CTSSVQGEKDEQLF.

With respect to this clonotype: The junction departs from germline at one end; a sequencing error may be responsible. The chain couples TRBV4-2 to TRBJ2-1, with D possibly TRBD2 on 6 matching bases. Germline CDR1 LGHNA, CDR2 YNFKEQ. CDR3 length: 17 amino acids. The DNA of the CDR3 is TGTGCTAGCAGCCGAGATTCGGCTAACGGGAGTTTGTATGAGCAGTTCTTC. It specifies CASSRDSANGSLYEQFF.

V gene TRBV28 combines with J gene TRBJ1-1; D not resolved. V was cut by 10 bases and J by 0 bases, with 15 bases left in between. The CDR3 loop spans 14 amino acids. Germline lookup yields CDR1 MDHEN and CDR2 SYDVKM. CDR3 nucleotide sequence: TGTGCCATTGGATCTGGACCGGTGAACACTGAAGCTTTCTTT. Encoded protein: CAIGSGPVNTEAFF.

Remarks on this clonotype: Its ends do not fully match the called genes, so a read error is possible. The rearrangement links TRBV20-1 to TRBJ2-7, with a possible D match to TRBD2 (6 bases). The CDR3 spans 13 residues. Germline values: CDR1 DFQATT, CDR2 SNEGSKA (reference sequence). The CDR3 DNA is TGTACTGCTCCTTTAGCGGACTACTACGAGCAGTACTTC. Translating it yields CTAPLADYYEQYF.